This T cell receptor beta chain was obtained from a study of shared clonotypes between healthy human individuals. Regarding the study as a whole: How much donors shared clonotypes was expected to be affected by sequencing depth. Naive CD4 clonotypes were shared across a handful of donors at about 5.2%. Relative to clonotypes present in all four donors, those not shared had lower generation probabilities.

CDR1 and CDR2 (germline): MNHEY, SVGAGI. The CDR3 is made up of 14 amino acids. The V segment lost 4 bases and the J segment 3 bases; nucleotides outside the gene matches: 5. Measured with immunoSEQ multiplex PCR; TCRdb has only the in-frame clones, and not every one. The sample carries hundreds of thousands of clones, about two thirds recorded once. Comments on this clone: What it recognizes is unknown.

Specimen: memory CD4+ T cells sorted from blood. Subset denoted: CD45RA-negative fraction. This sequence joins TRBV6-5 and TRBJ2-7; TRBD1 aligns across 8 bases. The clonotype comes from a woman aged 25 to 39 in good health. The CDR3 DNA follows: TGTGCCAGCAGTTTACAGGGGGAGAACTACGAGCAGTACTTC. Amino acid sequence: CASSLQGENYEQYF.